One and the same sample provided the 10 T cell receptor beta chains below, sequenced in a study of spatial heterogeneity in lung cancer. Time point: sample taken at primary tumor resection. TCRdb reprocessed the 5' RACE reads via MiXCR and lists one record per CDR3 protein. The table includes around 66,000 distinct CDR3 sequences, nearly 6.5% detected once. This sample comprised PBMCs, obtained at surgery. These receptor sequences come from a female donor with early-stage non-small cell lung cancer.

The table lists this clonotype with many counts. The chain has TRBV5-1 and TRBJ2-5; D is ambiguous. The CDR3 sequence is 16 residues long. V dropped 0 bases and J dropped 1 base, with 13 bases sitting between them. CDR1 is SGHRS and CDR2 is YFSETQ in the germline V gene. CDR3 nucleotides: TGCGCCAGCAGCTTGGTCGGTAGACCAATCCAAGAGACCCAGTACTTC. Its translation: CASSLVGRPIQETQYF.

This chain joins TRBV20-1 and TRBJ2-3; D remains ambiguous. This CDR3 has 14 residues. Germline assignment: CDR1 DFQATT and CDR2 SNEGSKA (reference sequence). V lost 3 bases and J 0 bases, leaving 10 bases between the germline ends. The CDR3 coding sequence is TGCAGTGCTAGTCTCCCCCCCAGCACAGATACGCAGTATTTT. The encoded protein is CSASLPPSTDTQYF.

This clonotype was recorded at least ten times. The rearrangement joins TRBV5-6 to TRBJ1-5; 8 nucleotides line up with TRBD1. CDR1 SGHDT and CDR2 YYEEEE come from the germline V gene. Germline trimming cut 4 bases from V and 2 bases from J; bases unmatched to any gene: 8. This CDR3 is 16 amino acids long. The CDR3 sequence is CASSIYQGAGNQPQHF. In DNA, the CDR3 is TGTGCCAGCAGCATATACCAGGGGGCGGGCAATCAGCCCCAGCATTTT.

This clonotype was detected many times. The V call is TRBV11-2, the J call TRBJ2-7; 9 nucleotides agree with TRBD2. V lost 5 bases, J lost 7 bases, and 15 bases stayed unmatched. CDR3 length equals 16 residues. The germline gives CDR1 SGHAT, CDR2 FQNNGV. The CDR3 here is CASSPQGAGGPWEQYF. CDR3 DNA sequence: TGTGCCAGCAGCCCCCAGGGTGCGGGAGGGCCGTGGGAGCAGTACTTC.

Ten or more counts support this clonotype. This chain connects TRBV3-1 to TRBJ1-2, with 7 bases fitting TRBD1. V lost 0 bases to trimming and J lost 3 bases; unmatched junction nucleotides: 7. The CDR3 runs 16 residues. The germline V gene has CDR1 LGHDT and CDR2 YNNKEL (reference sequence). CDR3 coding DNA: TGTGCCAGCAGCCAAGAAGGGCACAGGGGACACTATGGCTACACCTTC. Translated: CASSQEGHRGHYGYTF.

The sample holds many counts of this clonotype. The gene calls are TRBV2 and TRBJ2-7; D is unclear. This CDR3 has 14 residues. Trimming shortened V by 2 bases and J by 1 base, and 9 bases separated the two germline ends. Per germline, CDR1 SNHLY and CDR2 FYNNEI. CDR3 amino acids: CASSELAGSYEQYV. DNA of the CDR3: TGTGCCAGCAGTGAACTGGCTGGGTCCTACGAGCAGTACGTC.

This chain joins TRBV4-2 and TRBJ2-7; tentative D call: TRBD2 (6 bases). V was cut by 2 bases and J by 2 bases, with 19 bases left in between. The germline V gene encodes CDR1 LGHNA and CDR2 YNFKEQ. This CDR3 has 17 residues. In DNA, the CDR3 is TGTGCCAGCAGCCAAAGTAGAGCCTCGGGACTCCCCTACGAGCAGTACTTC. Encoded protein: CASSQSRASGLPYEQYF.

This clonotype was found many times. The rearrangement links TRBV11-1 to TRBJ2-3; D gene unclear. This CDR3 spans 18 amino acids. V was pared by 5 bases and J by 1 base, with 22 bases between. Germline loops: CDR1 SGHAT, CDR2 FQDESV (reference sequence). The chain's CDR3 is CASSARAAPQWGTDTQYF. The DNA of the CDR3 is TGTGCCAGCAGCGCAAGGGCGGCCCCCCAATGGGGCACAGATACGCAGTATTTT.

CDR3 nucleotides: TGTGCCAGCAGCCGCAGGCCCGGGACAGGGGCCCTCGGGGAGCTGTTTTTT. This translates into CASSRRPGTGALGELFF. The rearrangement joins TRBV7-9 to TRBJ2-2, with TRBD1 identical over 10 bases. The CDR3 has 17 residues. Germline V gives CDR1 SEHNR, CDR2 FQNEAQ (reference sequence). The V gene end was trimmed by 5 bases and the J gene end by 7 bases; junction bases not matched to a gene: 13.

This clonotype was counted between two and nine times. The chain joins TRBV5-4 to TRBJ2-1, with TRBD2 matching 9 bases. The V gene's germline CDR1 is SGHNT and CDR2 YYREEE (reference sequence). The CDR3 consists of 17 residues. The V and J ends lost 0 bases and 8 bases, in that order; junction bases with no gene match: 12. The CDR3 loop reads CASSLVSWAGGPHEQFF. DNA for the CDR3: TGTGCCAGCAGCTTGGTTTCCTGGGCGGGAGGGCCACATGAGCAGTTCTTC.